The entry below describes one TCR beta chain. Which antigen it targets is not known. Per-base quality was not reported, and no clone a single base away is much larger than it. The data derive from a study of blood T cell repertoires in COVID-19 (dated by TCRdb to the early 2020s). Notes on the research overall: The collaborator samples originated in the United States, Italy and Spain and spanned the acute and convalescent phases of COVID-19. Deeply sampled blood TCRbeta repertoires from subjects exposed to, actively infected with, or recovered from COVID-19 were included in the dataset. Sample metadata almost always included a de-identified subject ID, COVID-19 status, age in years and sex. The samples were drawn from the first 160 participants of the ongoing ImmuneRACE study and from about 1,200 subjects provided by 6 global collaborators. Where available, HLA class I and class II types were taken from metadata supplied by the sample provider and were not determined by assay-based typing. The repertoires were released in a freely available public database intended as a resource for research on the immune response to SARS-CoV-2. The prospective study material was composed of cDNA or gDNA derived from T cells, B-cell-depleted T cells, or PBMCs.

TCRbeta CDR3 regions were amplified from genomic DNA using the immunoSEQ Assay, a bias-controlled multiplex PCR. The source study handled its data this way. The number of nucleated cells in each sample was estimated from the amplification of reference gene primers within the assay. To quantify the absolute abundance of each unique TCRbeta CDR3 rearrangement, sequence reads were collapsed and filtered. For each sample, productive Simpson clonality was calculated as the square root of Simpson's diversity index over productive rearrangements. In TCRdb, the immuneACCESS table is reduced to in-frame sequences with V and J assigned. These tables do not hold every clone; where another copy was compared, an unresolved V gene accounts for under half, and the others remain unexplained. That table supplies the V and J calls and clone size; D and trimming were determined from the DNA. The sample table shows about 200,000 clones, and 85% to 90% are seen once. The ten biggest clones cover 1.2% of the sample.

In the prospective study, participants were roughly 18 to 95 years old, resided in around 25 geographic areas of the United States, and were enrolled through a virtual design. In the prospective study, participants were assigned to cohorts based on the clinical history participants reported in a screening survey and a study questionnaire. Recovered participants in ImmuneRACE Cohort 3 were defined as having two consecutive negative NP/OP PCR tests, clearance from a healthcare professional, or resolution of symptoms. Mobile phlebotomists in the prospective study collected whole blood, serum and a nasopharyngeal or oropharyngeal swab from every participant. Participants in the prospective study had the option to provide additional blood draws and questionnaires over a roughly 2-month period. Before DNA extraction, blood samples from the prospective study were shipped at room temperature or frozen.

Overall results and qualifications from the work: How much clinical and demographic metadata was included differed by source and by participant, and the metadata was provided uncurated.

The sequenced sample consisted of PBMCs or T cells enriched from blood (not recorded which). This TCR came from a man under 40 who had recovered from COVID-19.

The CDR3 has the sequence CASSRSTGNTEAFF. DNA sequence: TGTGCCAGCAGCAGATCAACAGGGAACACTGAAGCTTTCTTT. This chain joins TRBV6-5 to TRBJ1-1; tentative D gene TRBD1, with 5 bases matching. The CDR3 contains 14 residues, cysteine and phenylalanine counted. Only CDR3 DNA remains: 42 bases, in frame from the first base. Reading the germline V gene gives CDR1 MNHEY and CDR2 SVGAGI. The junction carries 12 bases between V and J, which are trimmed by 6 bases and 1 base respectively.